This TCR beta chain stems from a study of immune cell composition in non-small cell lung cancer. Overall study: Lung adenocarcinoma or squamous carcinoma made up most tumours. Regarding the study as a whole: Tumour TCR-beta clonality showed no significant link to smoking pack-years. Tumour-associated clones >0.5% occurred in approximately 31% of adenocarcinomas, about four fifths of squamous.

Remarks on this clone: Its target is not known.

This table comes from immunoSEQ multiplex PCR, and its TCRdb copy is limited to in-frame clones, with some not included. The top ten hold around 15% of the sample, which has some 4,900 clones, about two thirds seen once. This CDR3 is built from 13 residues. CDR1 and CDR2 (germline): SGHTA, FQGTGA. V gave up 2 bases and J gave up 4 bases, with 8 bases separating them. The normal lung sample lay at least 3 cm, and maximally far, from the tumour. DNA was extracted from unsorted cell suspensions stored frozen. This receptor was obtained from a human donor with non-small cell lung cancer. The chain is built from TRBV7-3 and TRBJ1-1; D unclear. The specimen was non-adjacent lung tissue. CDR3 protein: CASSLGGGTEAFF. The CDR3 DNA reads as TGTGCCAGCAGCTTAGGCGGAGGCACTGAAGCTTTCTTT.